The 23 T cell receptor beta chains below were found in one sample sequenced in a study of T cells in tuberculosis. Sequencing was performed with immunoSEQ multiplex PCR; in TCRdb, only in-frame clones are kept and a portion is missing. This table has some 31,000 clones, approximately 95% appearing once. The sequenced sample consisted of PBMCs. The receptors derive from a donor aged 10-29 years with latent tuberculosis or without tuberculosis infection.

This clone was seen just once. V and J are TRBV21-1 and TRBJ2-1; TRBD2, the D gene given by the table, was not confirmed from the DNA. TRBV21-1 is a pseudogene segment. The CDR3 spans 20 residues. CDR3 sequence reads: CASNPLGGLAGGIAYNEQFF. Written as DNA, the CDR3 is TGTGCCAGCAACCCCCTGGGGGGGCTAGCGGGAGGGATAGCCTACAATGAGCAGTTCTTC.

J is TRBJ2-7 and V is TRBV5-1; TRBD2 aligns across 10 bases. The CDR3 length is 15 residues. Trimming removed 4 bases from V and 1 base from J; junction bases left unmatched: 5. Germline lookup yields CDR1 SGHRS and CDR2 YFSETQ. CDR3 amino acids: CASSPKRGGSYEQYF. For the CDR3, the DNA is TGCGCCAGCAGCCCGAAGCGGGGGGGGTCCTACGAGCAGTACTTC.

The genes are TRBV13 and TRBJ2-3, with 9 bases aligning to TRBD2. The germline gives CDR1 PRHDT, CDR2 FYEKMQ (reference sequence). With 2 bases clipped from V and 2 bases from J, the junction kept 5 bases outside the gene matches. This CDR3 spans 16 amino acids. CDR3 protein: CASSLPAGGLTDTQYF. Written as DNA, the CDR3 is TGTGCCAGCAGCTTACCAGCGGGGGGCCTCACAGATACGCAGTATTTT.

About this clone: This same CDR3 is encoded by further DNA sequences in the sample. The chain employs TRBV10-3 and TRBJ2-1; 9 bases align to TRBD2. This CDR3 contains 17 residues. Germline CDR1 and CDR2: ENHRY and SYGVKD. Germline trimming cut 0 bases from V and 5 bases from J; bases unmatched to any gene: 8. The CDR3 is CAISESRASGDNNEQFF. The CDR3 nucleotides are TGTGCCATCAGTGAGTCGAGGGCTAGCGGGGATAACAATGAGCAGTTCTTC.

The chain carries TRBV5-5 and TRBJ2-7, with 9 nucleotides matching TRBD1. In germline, CDR1 is SGHKS, CDR2 YYEKEE (reference sequence). The CDR3 extends over 15 amino acids. Losses at the gene ends were 3 bases for V and 2 bases for J; bases not matched to a gene: 6. The DNA for the CDR3 is TGTGCCAGCAGCTGGGGGGGACAGGGTGCCTACGAGCAGTACTTC. This encodes CASSWGGQGAYEQYF.

The chain couples TRBV27 to TRBJ2-7, with 9 bases that match TRBD2. J lost 7 bases, V lost 0 bases, and 4 bases had no gene match. The germline CDR1 and CDR2 sequences are MNHEY and SMNVEV (reference sequence). This CDR3 contains 14 residues. CDR3 in amino acids: CASSLSSGGGEQYF. CDR3 in DNA: TGTGCCAGCAGTTTATCTAGCGGGGGAGGGGAGCAGTACTTC.

CDR3 DNA sequence: TGTGCCAGCAGCCAAGAGCGTAGGCCGGGACTAGCGGTCTACAATGAGCAGTTCTTC. It encodes CASSQERRPGLAVYNEQFF. V and J are TRBV14 and TRBJ2-1, with 11 bases that match TRBD2. This CDR3 has 19 amino acids. CDR1 is SGHDN and CDR2 is FVKESK in the germline V gene. Germline trimming cut 0 bases from V and 3 bases from J; bases unmatched to any gene: 10.

The chain carries TRBV11-2 and TRBJ1-3; the D gene is possibly TRBD1 (5 bases). CDR1 is SGHAT, CDR2 FQNNGV, per germline. The CDR3 has 15 residues. Trimming removed 0 bases from V and 3 bases from J, with 9 bases in between. The CDR3 reads CASSLDRELGNTIYF. The DNA of the CDR3 is TGTGCCAGCAGCTTAGACAGGGAACTTGGAAACACCATATATTTT.

CDR3 region: CASSLARVALGGNTIYF. The CDR3 DNA reads TGTGCCAGCAGCTTAGCCAGGGTTGCCCTAGGAGGAAACACCATATATTTT. This chain connects TRBV7-2 to TRBJ1-3; perhaps TRBD1 as D (5 bases). The CDR3 is made up of 17 amino acids. V gave up 0 bases and J gave up 4 bases, with 16 bases separating them. Germline-derived CDR1 and CDR2 are SGHTA and FQGNSA.

CDR3 amino acids: CSVGPTAGGHHTQYF. The CDR3, as DNA: TGCAGCGTTGGCCCAACGGCGGGGGGGCATCATACGCAGTATTTT. V usage is TRBV29-1 and J usage is TRBJ2-3; TRBD2 agrees at 9 bases. This CDR3 comprises 15 residues. CDR1 and CDR2 from the germline V gene are SQVTM and ANQGSEA. The ends lost 4 bases at V and 7 bases at J; junction bases unmatched: 12.

This clone was counted once. The chain employs TRBV9 and TRBJ2-2, with D maybe TRBD1 (5 bases). The CDR3 spans 13 residues. Between the trimmed V and J ends, which lost 2 bases and 5 bases, there was a span of 7 bases. Germline V lookup: CDR1 SGDLS, CDR2 YYNGEE. In DNA, the CDR3 is TGTGCCAGCAGCGTCAGGACAACCGGGGAGCTGTTTTTT. This sequence encodes CASSVRTTGELFF.

V and J are TRBV4-3 and TRBJ2-7, with TRBD1 as a possible D gene (6 bases). The CDR3 loop spans 15 amino acids. V lost 5 bases to trimming and J lost 0 bases, with 14 bases between them. Germline V gene lookup returns CDR1 LGHNA and CDR2 YSLEER. The CDR3 is CASSSQTGSSYEQYF. As DNA, the CDR3 is TGCGCCAGCAGCTCACAGACAGGTTCCTCCTACGAGCAGTACTTC.

The genes are TRBV6-7 and TRBJ1-5; 7 bases match TRBD1. TRBV6-7 belongs to the ORF category, with a function that is uncertain. The CDR3 runs 17 residues. V was clipped by 0 bases and J by 5 bases; unmatched bases: 10. CDR3 nucleotide sequence: TGTGCCAGCAGTTACTCGAAGTGGCGCAGGGGGGATCAGCCCCAGCATTTT. Its translation: CASSYSKWRRGDQPQHF.

The chain has TRBV18 and TRBJ2-7; 8 bases agree with TRBD2. The J segment lost 1 base and the V segment lost 5 bases, leaving 4 bases of the junction unmatched. Germline assignment: CDR1 KGHSH and CDR2 LQKENI. The CDR3 consists of 14 residues. The CDR3 bases are TGTGCCAGCTCAGTGGGACTAGTGTCCTACGAGCAGTACTTC. It yields the protein CASSVGLVSYEQYF.

J is TRBJ2-7 and V is TRBV2, with D tentatively TRBD2 (6 bases). Trimming stripped 5 bases from V and 5 bases from J, with 13 bases between. CDR1 is SNHLY, CDR2 FYNNEI, per germline. The length of the CDR3 is 13 residues. The CDR3 loop is CASSWRGSDEQYF. The CDR3, as DNA: TGTGCCAGCAGTTGGAGGGGCAGCGACGAGCAGTACTTC.

The rearrangement links TRBV28 to TRBJ2-6; 10 bases line up with TRBD1. The CDR3 sequence is 17 residues long. The J segment lost 0 bases and the V segment lost 6 bases, leaving 5 bases of the junction unmatched. Looked up from germline, CDR1 is MDHEN and CDR2 is SYDVKM. The CDR3 DNA reads TGTGCCAGCAGGGGGGACAGGGGTAGCTCTGGGGCCAACGTCCTGACTTTC. It specifies CASRGDRGSSGANVLTF.

This rearrangement joins TRBV29-1 to TRBJ1-2; TRBD1 is a possible D gene (5 bases). Trimming removed 3 bases at V and 0 bases at J, with 8 bases between. CDR1 is SQVTM, CDR2 ANQGSEA, per germline. This CDR3 spans 13 amino acids. CDR3 DNA: TGCAGCGTTGACAGGGCACCTAACTATGGCTACACCTTC. Residues: CSVDRAPNYGYTF.

The chain combines TRBV11-1 with TRBJ2-3; D unresolved. The CDR3 runs 12 residues. V was cut by 6 bases and J by 6 bases, with 10 bases left in between. Germline CDR1 and CDR2: SGHAT and FQDESV (reference sequence). CDR3 nucleotides: TGTGCCAGCAGACAAACCCTGGATACGCAGTATTTT. Residues: CASRQTLDTQYF. Full variable domain (missing parts from reference TRBV11-1 and TRBJ2-3): EAEVAQSPRYKITEKSQAVAFWCDPISGHATLYWYRQILGQGPELLVQFQDESVVDDSQLPKDRFSAERLKGVDSTLKIQPAELGDSAMYLCASRQTLDTQYFGPGTRLTVL.

The chain links TRBV9 to TRBJ2-3, with unresolved D. V was shortened by 4 bases and J by 6 bases, with 9 bases between the two germline ends. CDR3 length: 12 residues. Germline CDR1 reads SGDLS; CDR2 reads YYNGEE. The CDR3 loop is CASSLEADTQYF. DNA for the CDR3: TGTGCCAGCAGCTTGGAAGCGGATACGCAGTATTTT.

The chain recombines TRBV29-1 with TRBJ2-7; weak D call: TRBD2 (5 bases). CDR1 SQVTM and CDR2 ANQGSEA come from the germline V gene. There are 11 residues in the CDR3. Trimming took off 3 bases at V and 6 bases at J, with 9 bases between the two ends. CDR3 in amino acids: CSVDRRGEQYF. The CDR3 DNA follows: TGCAGCGTTGATAGACGGGGCGAGCAGTACTTC.

The genes are TRBV29-1 and TRBJ2-1; 8 bases fit TRBD1. The CDR3 is made up of 13 amino acids. Looked up from germline, CDR1 is SQVTM and CDR2 is ANQGSEA. Unmatched junction bases numbered 5, after V lost 7 bases and J lost 3 bases. CDR3 DNA sequence: TGCAGCGCCCGAGGACAGGGCTACAATGAGCAGTTCTTC. Amino acid sequence: CSARGQGYNEQFF.

The chain combines TRBV19 with TRBJ2-1; a weak D match, TRBD1 (6 bases). The length of the CDR3 is 15 residues. The V end lost 4 bases, the J end lost 7 bases, and 17 bases lay between the germline ends. The V gene's germline CDR1 is LNHDA and CDR2 SQIVND (reference sequence). The CDR3 loop reads CASSKTGMAGNEQFF. For the CDR3, the DNA is TGTGCCAGTAGTAAAACAGGGATGGCTGGAAATGAGCAGTTCTTC.

The rearrangement links TRBV4-2 to TRBJ1-1; tentative D call: TRBD1 (6 bases). Trimming removed 1 base from V and 2 bases from J, with 17 bases in between. This CDR3 spans 17 amino acids. The germline CDR1 and CDR2 sequences are LGHNA and YNFKEQ. CDR3 in amino acids: CASSQVGFQGINTEAFF. The CDR3 coding sequence is TGTGCCAGCAGCCAAGTCGGTTTCCAGGGGATTAACACTGAAGCTTTCTTT.